In its sample, the clone carrying this T cell receptor (beta chain) was seen a few times. Its matching antigen is unknown. These data come from a study of T cells in Graves' hyperthyroidism and ophthalmopathy. Study-wide points: Blood also held most thyroid clonotypes expanded beyond 0.001.

Using RNA transcripts as the source, TCR beta CDR3 regions were amplified. RT-PCR in the first round (using the HTBI primer set) targeted the TCR CDR3. TCRdb passed the multiplex PCR reads through MiXCR, listing each CDR3 protein once. The data show approximately 870,000 distinct CDR3 sequences, with 35% to 45% seen just once and 7.5% to 9.5% held by the top ten. The CDR3 length is 11 residues. Germline assignment: CDR1 DFQATT and CDR2 SNEGSKA (reference sequence). The ends were cut back, 2 bases at V and 7 bases at J, with 8 bases in the middle. The chain couples TRBV20-1 to TRBJ1-1; D is ambiguous. The sample comprised blood. The receptor's source is a man aged 18-30 years with Graves' hyperthyroidism. The CDR3 nucleotides are TGCAGTGCTAGATGGGCCCTTGAAGCTTTCTTT. It translates to CSARWALEAFF.